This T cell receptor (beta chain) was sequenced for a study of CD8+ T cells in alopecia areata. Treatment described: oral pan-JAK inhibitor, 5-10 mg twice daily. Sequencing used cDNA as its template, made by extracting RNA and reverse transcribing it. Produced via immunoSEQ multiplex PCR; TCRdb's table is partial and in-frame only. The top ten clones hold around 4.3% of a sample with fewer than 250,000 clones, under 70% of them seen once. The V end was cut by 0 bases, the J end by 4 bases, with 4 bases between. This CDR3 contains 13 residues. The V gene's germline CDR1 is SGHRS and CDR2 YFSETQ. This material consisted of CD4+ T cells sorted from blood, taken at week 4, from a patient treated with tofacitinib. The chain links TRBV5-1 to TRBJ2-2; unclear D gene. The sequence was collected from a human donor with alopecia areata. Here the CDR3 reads CASSLASTGELFF. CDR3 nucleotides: TGCGCCAGCAGCTTGGCCTCCACCGGGGAGCTGTTTTTT.